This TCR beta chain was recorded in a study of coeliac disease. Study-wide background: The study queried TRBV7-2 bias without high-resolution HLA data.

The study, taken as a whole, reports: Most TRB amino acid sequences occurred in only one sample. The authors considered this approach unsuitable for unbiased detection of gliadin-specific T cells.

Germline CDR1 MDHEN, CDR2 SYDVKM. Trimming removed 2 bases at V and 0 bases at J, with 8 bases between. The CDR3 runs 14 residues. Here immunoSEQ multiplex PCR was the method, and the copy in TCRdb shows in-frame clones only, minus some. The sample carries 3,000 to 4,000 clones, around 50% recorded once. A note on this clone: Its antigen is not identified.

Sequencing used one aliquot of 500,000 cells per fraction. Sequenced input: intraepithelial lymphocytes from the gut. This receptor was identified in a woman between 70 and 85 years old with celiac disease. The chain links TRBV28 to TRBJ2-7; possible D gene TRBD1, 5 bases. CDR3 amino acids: CASSLRGGSYEQYF. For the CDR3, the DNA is TGTGCCAGCAGTTTAAGGGGCGGCTCCTACGAGCAGTACTTC.